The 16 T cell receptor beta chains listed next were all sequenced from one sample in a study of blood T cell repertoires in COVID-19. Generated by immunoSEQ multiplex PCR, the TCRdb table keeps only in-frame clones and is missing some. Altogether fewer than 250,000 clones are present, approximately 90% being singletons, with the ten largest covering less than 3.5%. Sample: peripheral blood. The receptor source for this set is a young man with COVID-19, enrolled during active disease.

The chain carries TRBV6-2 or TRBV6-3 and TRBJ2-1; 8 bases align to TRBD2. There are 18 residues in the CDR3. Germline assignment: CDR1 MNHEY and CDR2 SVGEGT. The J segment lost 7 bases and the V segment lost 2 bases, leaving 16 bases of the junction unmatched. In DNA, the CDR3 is TGTGCCAGCAGTTACCCTGGCGGGGAGCGGGAGTTAAGGAATGAGCAGTTCTTC. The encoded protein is CASSYPGGERELRNEQFF.

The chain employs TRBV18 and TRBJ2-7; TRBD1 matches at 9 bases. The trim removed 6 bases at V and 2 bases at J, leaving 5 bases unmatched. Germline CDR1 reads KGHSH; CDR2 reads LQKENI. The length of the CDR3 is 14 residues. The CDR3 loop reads CASSSGTGPYEQYF. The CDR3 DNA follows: TGTGCCAGCTCCTCCGGGACAGGGCCCTACGAGCAGTACTTC.

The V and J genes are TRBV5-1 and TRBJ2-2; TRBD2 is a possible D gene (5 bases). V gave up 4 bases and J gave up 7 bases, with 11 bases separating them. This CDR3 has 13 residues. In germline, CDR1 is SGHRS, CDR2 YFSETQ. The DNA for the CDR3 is TGCGCCAGCAGCGGTGGGGAGAACGGGGAGCTGTTTTTT. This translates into CASSGGENGELFF.

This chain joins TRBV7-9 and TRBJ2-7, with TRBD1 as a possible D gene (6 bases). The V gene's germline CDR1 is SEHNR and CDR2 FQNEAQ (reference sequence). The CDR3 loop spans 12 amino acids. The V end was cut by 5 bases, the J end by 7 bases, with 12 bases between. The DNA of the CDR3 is TGTGCCAGCAGCCGTCTTCAGGGGGAGCAGTACTTC. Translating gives CASSRLQGEQYF.

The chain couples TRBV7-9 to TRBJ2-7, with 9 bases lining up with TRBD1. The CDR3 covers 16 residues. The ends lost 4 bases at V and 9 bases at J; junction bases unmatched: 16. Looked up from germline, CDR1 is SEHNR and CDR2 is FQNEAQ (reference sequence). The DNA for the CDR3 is TGTGCCAGCAGCTCCGCGACCGGACAGGGGATGAAGGGGCAGTACTTC. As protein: CASSSATGQGMKGQYF.

Here the CDR3 reads CASSYGTGGSTGELFF. The CDR3 DNA follows: TGTGCCAGCAGTTATGGGACAGGGGGCAGCACCGGGGAGCTGTTTTTT. V is TRBV6-5 and J is TRBJ2-2, with 12 bases lining up with TRBD1. Per the germline V gene, CDR1 is MNHEY and CDR2 is SVGAGI. The CDR3 contains 16 residues. The ends lost 3 bases at V and 4 bases at J; junction bases unmatched: 3.

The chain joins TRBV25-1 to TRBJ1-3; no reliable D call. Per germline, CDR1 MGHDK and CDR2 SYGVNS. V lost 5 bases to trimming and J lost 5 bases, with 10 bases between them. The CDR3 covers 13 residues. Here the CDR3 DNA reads TGTGCCAGCAGTTTCCAAGACAGAAACACCATATATTTT. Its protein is CASSFQDRNTIYF.

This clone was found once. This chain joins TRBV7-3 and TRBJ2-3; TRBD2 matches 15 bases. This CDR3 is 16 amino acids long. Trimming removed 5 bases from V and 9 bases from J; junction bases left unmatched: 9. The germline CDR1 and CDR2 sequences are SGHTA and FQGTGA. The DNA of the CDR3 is TGTGCCAGCAGCCCAGGCGGGACTAGCGGGGGGAGAACGCAGTATTTT. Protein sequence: CASSPGGTSGGRTQYF.

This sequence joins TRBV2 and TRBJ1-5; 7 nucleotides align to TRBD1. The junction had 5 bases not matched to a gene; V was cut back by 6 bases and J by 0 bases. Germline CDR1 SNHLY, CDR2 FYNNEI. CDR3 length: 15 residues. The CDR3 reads CASRGQALSNQPQHF. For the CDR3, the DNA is TGTGCCAGCAGAGGACAGGCTCTTAGCAATCAGCCCCAGCATTTT.

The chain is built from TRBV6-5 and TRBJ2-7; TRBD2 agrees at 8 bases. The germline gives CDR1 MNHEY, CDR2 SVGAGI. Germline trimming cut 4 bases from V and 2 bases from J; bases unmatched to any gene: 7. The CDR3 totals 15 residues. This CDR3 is CASSLGPGGPYEQYF. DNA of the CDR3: TGTGCCAGCAGTTTGGGACCGGGAGGGCCCTACGAGCAGTACTTC.

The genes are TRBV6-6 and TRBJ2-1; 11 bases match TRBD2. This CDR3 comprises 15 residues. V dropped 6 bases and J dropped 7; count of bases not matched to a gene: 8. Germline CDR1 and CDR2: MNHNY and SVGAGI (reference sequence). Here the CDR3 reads CASSSISGRGNEQFF. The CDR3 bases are TGTGCCAGCAGCTCCATTAGCGGGAGGGGGAATGAGCAGTTCTTC.

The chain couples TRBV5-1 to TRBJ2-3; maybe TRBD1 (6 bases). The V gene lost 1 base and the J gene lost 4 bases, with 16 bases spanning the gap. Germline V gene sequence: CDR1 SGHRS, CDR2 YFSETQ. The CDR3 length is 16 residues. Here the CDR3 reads CASSLSLGAVADTQYF. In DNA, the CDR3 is TGCGCCAGCAGCTTGTCGTTGGGGGCGGTAGCAGATACGCAGTATTTT.

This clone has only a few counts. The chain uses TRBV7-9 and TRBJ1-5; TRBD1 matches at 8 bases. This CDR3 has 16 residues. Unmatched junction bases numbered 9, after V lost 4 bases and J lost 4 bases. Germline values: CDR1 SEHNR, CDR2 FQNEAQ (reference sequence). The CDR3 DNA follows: TGTGCCAGCAGCTCCTCTAGGACAGGGTTAAATCAGCCCCAGCATTTT. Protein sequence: CASSSSRTGLNQPQHF.

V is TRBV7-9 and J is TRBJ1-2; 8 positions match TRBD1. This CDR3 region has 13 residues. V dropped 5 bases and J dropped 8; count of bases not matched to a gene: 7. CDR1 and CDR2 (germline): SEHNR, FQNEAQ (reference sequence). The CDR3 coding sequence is TGTGCCAGCAGCCCAGGGGGCGCGGGCGGCTACACCTTC. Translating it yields CASSPGGAGGYTF.

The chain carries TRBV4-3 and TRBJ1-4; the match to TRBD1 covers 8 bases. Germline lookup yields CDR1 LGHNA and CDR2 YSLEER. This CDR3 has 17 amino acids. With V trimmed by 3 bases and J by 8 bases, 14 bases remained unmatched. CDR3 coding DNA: TGCGCCAGCAGCCAGGTCTACAGGGGGTGGTTCGACGAAAAACTGTTTTTT. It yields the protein CASSQVYRGWFDEKLFF.

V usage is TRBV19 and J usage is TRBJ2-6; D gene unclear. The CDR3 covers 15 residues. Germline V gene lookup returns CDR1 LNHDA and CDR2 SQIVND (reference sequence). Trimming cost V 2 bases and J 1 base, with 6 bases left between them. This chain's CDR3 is CASSIQASGANVLTF. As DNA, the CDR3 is TGTGCCAGTAGTATACAGGCATCTGGGGCCAACGTCCTGACTTTC.